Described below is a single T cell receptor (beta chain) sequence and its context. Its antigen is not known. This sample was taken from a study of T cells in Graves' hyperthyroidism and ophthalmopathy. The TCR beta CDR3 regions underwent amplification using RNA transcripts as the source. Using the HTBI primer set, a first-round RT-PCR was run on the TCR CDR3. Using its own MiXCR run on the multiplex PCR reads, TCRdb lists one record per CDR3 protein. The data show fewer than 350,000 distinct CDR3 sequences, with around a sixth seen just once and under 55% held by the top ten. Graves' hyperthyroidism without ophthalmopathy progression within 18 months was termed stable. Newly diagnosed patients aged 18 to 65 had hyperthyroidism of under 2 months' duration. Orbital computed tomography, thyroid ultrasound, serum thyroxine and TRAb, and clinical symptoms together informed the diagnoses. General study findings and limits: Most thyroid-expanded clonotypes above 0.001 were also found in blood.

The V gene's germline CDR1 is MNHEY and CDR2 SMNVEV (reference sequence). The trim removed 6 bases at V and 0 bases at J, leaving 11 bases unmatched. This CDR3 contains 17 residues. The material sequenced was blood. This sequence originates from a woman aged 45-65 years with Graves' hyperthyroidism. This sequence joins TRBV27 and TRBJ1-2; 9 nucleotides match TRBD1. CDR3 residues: CASRTGTGIPANYGYTF. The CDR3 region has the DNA TGTGCCAGCAGGACCGGGACAGGGATCCCCGCTAACTATGGCTACACCTTC.